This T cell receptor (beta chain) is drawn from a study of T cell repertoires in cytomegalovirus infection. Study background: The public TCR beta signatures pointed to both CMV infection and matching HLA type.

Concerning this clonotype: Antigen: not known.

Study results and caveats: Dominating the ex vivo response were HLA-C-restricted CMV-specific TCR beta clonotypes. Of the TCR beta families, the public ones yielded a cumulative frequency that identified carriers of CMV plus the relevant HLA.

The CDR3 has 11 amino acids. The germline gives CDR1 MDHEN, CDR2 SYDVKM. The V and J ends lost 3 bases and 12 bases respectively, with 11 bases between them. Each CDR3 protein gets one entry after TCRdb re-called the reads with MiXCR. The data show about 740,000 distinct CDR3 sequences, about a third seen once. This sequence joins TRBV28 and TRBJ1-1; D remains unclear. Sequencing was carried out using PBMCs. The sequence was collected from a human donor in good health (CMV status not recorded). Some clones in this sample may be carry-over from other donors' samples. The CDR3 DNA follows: TGTGCCAGCAGTTTGAGAAGGATCTCTTTCTTT. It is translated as CASSLRRISFF.